These 7 T cell receptor beta chains came from one sample sequenced in a study of cytomegalovirus exposure and HLA in healthy donors. Primers included in the PCR were 60 Vbeta and 13 Jbeta primers. Clones were sequenced by immunoSEQ multiplex PCR, and TCRdb holds only the in-frame ones, with some missing. Of over 150,000 clones in the sample, around 77% were seen once. The source material was PBMCs. All receptors derive from a woman in her 30s in good health and CMV-seronegative.

The chain carries TRBV7-9 and TRBJ1-3; D possibly corresponds to TRBD1 (5 bases). Deletions cut 5 bases from V and 0 bases from J, with 11 bases between. CDR3 length equals 15 residues. Looked up from germline, CDR1 is SEHNR and CDR2 is FQNEAQ (reference sequence). The CDR3 coding sequence is TGTGCCAGCAGCCCCTCAGGGAACTCTGGAAACACCATATATTTT. Its protein product is CASSPSGNSGNTIYF.

V and J are TRBV7-3 and TRBJ1-3; D perhaps matches TRBD1 (6 bases). Germline CDR1 SGHTA, CDR2 FQGTGA. The CDR3 contains 15 residues. The V gene lost 5 bases and the J gene lost 1 base, with 12 bases spanning the gap. CDR3 DNA sequence: TGTGCCAGCAGCAAAAGAGGGGGATCTGGAAACACCATATATTTT. It specifies CASSKRGGSGNTIYF. Full variable domain (outside the CDR3, taken from reference TRBV7-3 and TRBJ1-3): GAGVSQTPSNKVTEKGKYVELRCDPISGHTALYWYRQSLGQGPEFLIYFQGTGAADDSGLPNDRFFAVRPEGSVSTLKIQRTERGDSAVYLCASSKRGGSGNTIYFGEGSWLTVV.

V and J are TRBV9 and TRBJ2-7; 8 nucleotides match TRBD1. The ends lost 4 bases at V and 2 bases at J; junction bases unmatched: 2. The germline CDR1 and CDR2 sequences are SGDLS and YYNGEE. CDR3 length: 13 residues. CDR3 nucleotide sequence: TGTGCCAGCAGCCGGGACAGGCCCTACGAGCAGTACTTC. Its protein product is CASSRDRPYEQYF.

The chain couples TRBV9 to TRBJ2-3; 8 positions match TRBD2. This CDR3 has 18 residues. J gave up 2 bases and V 0 bases, and 11 bases lay outside the gene matches. Per the germline V gene, CDR1 is SGDLS and CDR2 is YYNGEE. In DNA form, the CDR3 reads TGTGCCAGCAGCGTAGGGCATACTAGCGGAAGAACCACAGATACGCAGTATTTT. This gives the protein CASSVGHTSGRTTDTQYF.

As for this clone: The junction does not match germline at one end; this may be a read error. The rearrangement links TRBV11-2 to TRBJ2-7; no reliable D call. Looked up from germline, CDR1 is SGHAT and CDR2 is FQNNGV. The CDR3 spans 10 residues. The CDR3 is CTSSSHEQYF. Here the CDR3 DNA reads TGTACCAGCAGCAGCCACGAGCAGTACTTC.

The chain recombines TRBV4-1 with TRBJ2-5, with TRBD2 matching 10 bases. The CDR3 spans 16 residues. Looked up from germline, CDR1 is MGHRA and CDR2 is YSYEKL. The ends lost 1 base at V and 4 bases at J; junction bases unmatched: 6. The chain's CDR3 is CASSQGPAGGSETQYF. CDR3 DNA: TGCGCCAGCAGCCAAGGCCCAGCGGGGGGGTCAGAGACCCAGTACTTC.

The V gene is TRBV6-6, the J gene TRBJ2-1; TRBD2 matches 9 bases. Per germline, CDR1 MNHNY and CDR2 SVGAGI (reference sequence). The CDR3 length is 12 residues. The DNA for the CDR3 is TGTGCATATAGCGGGAGAGTCAATGAGCAGTTCTTC. It is translated as CAYSGRVNEQFF.